This T cell receptor beta chain is from a study of type 1 regulatory T cells. Background on the study: This in vitro CD4 product, T-allo10, is enriched for Tr1 cells and alloantigen-specific. General study findings and limits: Compared with non-type 1 regulatory T cells, type 1 regulatory T cells showed a more restricted TCR repertoire.

The CDR3 totals 15 residues. The germline V gene has CDR1 LNHDA and CDR2 SQIVND (reference sequence). About this clonotype: Its antigen is currently unknown. The junction does not match germline at one end; this may be a read error.

MiXCR, applied by TCRdb to the reads, yields one record per CDR3 protein. The sample has more than 60,000 distinct CDR3 sequences; about 50% are singletons. The chain recombines TRBV19 with TRBJ2-7; D is unclear. The sample comprised cultured non-Tr1 T cells, either the whole culture or a sorted T cell fraction (not recorded which). The clonotype was recovered from a human donor in good health. Here the CDR3 reads CASSISATETYEQYF. The CDR3 region has the DNA TGTGCCAGTAGTATCTCGGCTACAGAAACCTACGAACAGTACTTC.